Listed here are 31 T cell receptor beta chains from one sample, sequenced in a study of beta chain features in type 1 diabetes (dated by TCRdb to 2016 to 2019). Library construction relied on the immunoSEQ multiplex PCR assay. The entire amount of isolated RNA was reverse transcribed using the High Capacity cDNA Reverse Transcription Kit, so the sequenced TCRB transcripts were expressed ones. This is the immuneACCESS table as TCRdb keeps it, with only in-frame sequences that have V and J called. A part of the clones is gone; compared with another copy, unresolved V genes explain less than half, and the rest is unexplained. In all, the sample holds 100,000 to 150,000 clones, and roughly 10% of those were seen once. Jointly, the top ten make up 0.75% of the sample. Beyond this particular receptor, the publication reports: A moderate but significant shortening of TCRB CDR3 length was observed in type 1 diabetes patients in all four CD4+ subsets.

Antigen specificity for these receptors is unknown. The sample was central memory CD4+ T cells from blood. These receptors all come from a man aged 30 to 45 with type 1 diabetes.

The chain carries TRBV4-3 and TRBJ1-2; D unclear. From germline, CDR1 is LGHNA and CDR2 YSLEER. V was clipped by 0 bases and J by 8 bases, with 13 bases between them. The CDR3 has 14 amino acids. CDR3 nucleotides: TGCGCCAGCAGCCAAGATCCCGCCGACTCCGGCTACACCTTC. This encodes CASSQDPADSGYTF.

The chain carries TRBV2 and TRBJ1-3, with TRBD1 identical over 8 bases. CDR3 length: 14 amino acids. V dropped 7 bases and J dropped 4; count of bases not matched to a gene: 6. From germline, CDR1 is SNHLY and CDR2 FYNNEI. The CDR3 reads CASIMDRVGNTIYF. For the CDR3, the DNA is TGTGCCAGCATCATGGACAGGGTCGGAAACACCATATATTTT.

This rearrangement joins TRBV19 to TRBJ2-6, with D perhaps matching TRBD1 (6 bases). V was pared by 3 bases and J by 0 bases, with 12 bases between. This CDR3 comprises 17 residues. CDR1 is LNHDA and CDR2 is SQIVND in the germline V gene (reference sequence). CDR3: CASSIWGRSSGANVLTF. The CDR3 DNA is TGTGCCAGTAGTATCTGGGGGCGCAGCTCTGGGGCCAACGTCCTGACTTTC.

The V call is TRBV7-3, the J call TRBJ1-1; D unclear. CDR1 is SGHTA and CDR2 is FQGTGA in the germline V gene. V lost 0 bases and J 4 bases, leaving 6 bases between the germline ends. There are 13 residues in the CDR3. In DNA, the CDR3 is TGTGCCAGCAGCTTAACAGGGAGCACTGAAGCTTTCTTT. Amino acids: CASSLTGSTEAFF.

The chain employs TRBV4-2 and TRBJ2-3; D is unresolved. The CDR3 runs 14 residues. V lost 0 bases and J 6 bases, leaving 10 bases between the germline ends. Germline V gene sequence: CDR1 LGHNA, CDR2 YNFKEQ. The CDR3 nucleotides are TGTGCCAGCAGCCAAGATACGACATCGGATACGCAGTATTTT. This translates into CASSQDTTSDTQYF.

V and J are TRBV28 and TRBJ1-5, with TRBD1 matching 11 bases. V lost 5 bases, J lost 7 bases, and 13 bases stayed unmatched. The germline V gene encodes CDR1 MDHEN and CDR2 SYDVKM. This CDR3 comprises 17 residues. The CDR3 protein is CASSTWTGGAGRQPQHF. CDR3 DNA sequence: TGTGCCAGCAGTACCTGGACAGGGGGCGCGGGGAGACAGCCCCAGCATTTT.

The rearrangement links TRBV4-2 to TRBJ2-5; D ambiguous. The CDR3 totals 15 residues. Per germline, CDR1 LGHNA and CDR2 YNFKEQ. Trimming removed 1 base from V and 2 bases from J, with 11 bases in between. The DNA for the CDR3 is TGTGCCAGCAGCCAAGGGGTGACAACTCAAGAGACCCAGTACTTC. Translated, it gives CASSQGVTTQETQYF.

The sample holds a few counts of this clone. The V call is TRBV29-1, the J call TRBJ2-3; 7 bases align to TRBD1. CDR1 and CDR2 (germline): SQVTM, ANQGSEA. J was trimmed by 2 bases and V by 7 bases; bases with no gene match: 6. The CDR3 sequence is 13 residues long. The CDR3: CSARDSITDTQYF. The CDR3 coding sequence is TGCAGCGCCAGGGACAGTATCACAGATACGCAGTATTTT.

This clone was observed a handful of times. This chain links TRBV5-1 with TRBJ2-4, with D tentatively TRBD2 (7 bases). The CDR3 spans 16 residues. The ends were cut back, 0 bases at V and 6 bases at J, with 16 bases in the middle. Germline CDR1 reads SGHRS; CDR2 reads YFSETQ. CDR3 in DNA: TGCGCCAGCAGCTTGGACGTCGGGGGGCCGGGAAACATTCAGTACTTC. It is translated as CASSLDVGGPGNIQYF.

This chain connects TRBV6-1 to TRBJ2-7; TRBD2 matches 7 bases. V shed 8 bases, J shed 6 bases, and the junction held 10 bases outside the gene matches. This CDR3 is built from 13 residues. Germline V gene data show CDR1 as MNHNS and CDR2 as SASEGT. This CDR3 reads CASGRGRATEQYF. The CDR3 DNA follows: TGTGCCAGCGGGCGCGGGAGAGCGACCGAGCAGTACTTC.

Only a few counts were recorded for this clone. The CDR3 region has the DNA TGCGCCAGCAGCTTTTCGACAGGGGACACTGAAGCTTTCTTT. It specifies CASSFSTGDTEAFF. This chain joins TRBV5-1 and TRBJ1-1; 8 nucleotides align to TRBD1. This CDR3 is built from 14 residues. Germline V gene sequence: CDR1 SGHRS, CDR2 YFSETQ. V shed 2 bases, J shed 3 bases, and the junction held 3 bases outside the gene matches. Supplemented by reference TRBV5-1 and TRBJ1-1, the full variable domain reads KAGVTQTPRYLIKTRGQQVTLSCSPISGHRSVSWYQQTPGQGLQFLFEYFSETQRNKGNFPGRFSGRQFSNSRSEMNVSTLELGDSALYLCASSFSTGDTEAFFGQGTRLTVV.

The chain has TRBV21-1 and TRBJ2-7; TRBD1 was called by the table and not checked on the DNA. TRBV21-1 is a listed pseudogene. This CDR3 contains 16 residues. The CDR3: CASSKDRQGYPYEQYF. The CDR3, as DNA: TGTGCCAGCAGCAAAGATCGACAGGGGTACCCCTACGAGCAGTACTTC.

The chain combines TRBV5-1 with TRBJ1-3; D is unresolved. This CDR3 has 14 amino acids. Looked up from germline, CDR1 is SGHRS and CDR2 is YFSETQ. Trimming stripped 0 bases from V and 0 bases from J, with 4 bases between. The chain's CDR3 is CASSLGDSGNTIYF. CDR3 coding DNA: TGCGCCAGCAGCTTGGGAGACTCTGGAAACACCATATATTTT.

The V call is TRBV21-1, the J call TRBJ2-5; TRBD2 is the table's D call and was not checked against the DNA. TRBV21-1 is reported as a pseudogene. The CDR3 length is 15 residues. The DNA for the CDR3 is TGTGCCAGCAGCAAGGGACTAGCGGGGGTAGAGACCCAGTACTTC. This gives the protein CASSKGLAGVETQYF.

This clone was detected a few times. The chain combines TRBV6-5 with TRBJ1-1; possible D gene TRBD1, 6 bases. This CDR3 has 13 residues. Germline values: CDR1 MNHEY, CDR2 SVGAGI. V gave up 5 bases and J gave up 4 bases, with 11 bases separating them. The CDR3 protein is CASSDQGFTEAFF. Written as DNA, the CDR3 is TGTGCCAGCAGTGATCAGGGGTTCACTGAAGCTTTCTTT.

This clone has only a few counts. CDR3 DNA: TGTGCCAGCAGCTTCATTCAGGGGGCTTCTGAAGCTTTCTTT. It yields the protein CASSFIQGASEAFF. The V and J genes are TRBV5-6 and TRBJ1-1, with 8 bases aligning to TRBD1. V lost 2 bases, J lost 6 bases, and 6 bases stayed unmatched. The CDR3 spans 14 residues. Germline CDR1 and CDR2: SGHDT and YYEEEE.

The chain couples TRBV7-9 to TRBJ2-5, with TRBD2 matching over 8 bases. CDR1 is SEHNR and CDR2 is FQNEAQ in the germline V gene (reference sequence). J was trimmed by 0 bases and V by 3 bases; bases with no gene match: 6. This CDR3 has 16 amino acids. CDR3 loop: CASSFLSGGNQETQYF. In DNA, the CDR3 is TGTGCCAGCAGCTTCCTGAGCGGGGGCAACCAAGAGACCCAGTACTTC. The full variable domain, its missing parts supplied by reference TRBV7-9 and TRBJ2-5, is DTGVSQNPRHKITKRGQNVTFRCDPISEHNRLYWYRQTLGQGPEFLTYFQNEAQLEKSRLLSDRFSAERPKGSFSTLEIQRTEQGDSAMYLCASSFLSGGNQETQYFGPGTRLLVL.

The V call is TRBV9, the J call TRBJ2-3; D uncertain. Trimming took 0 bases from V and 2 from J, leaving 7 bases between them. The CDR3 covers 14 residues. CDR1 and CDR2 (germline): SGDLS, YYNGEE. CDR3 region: CASSVALFTDTQYF. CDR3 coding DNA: TGTGCCAGCAGCGTAGCTCTATTCACAGATACGCAGTATTTT. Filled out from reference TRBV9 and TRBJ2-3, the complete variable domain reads DSGVTQTPKHLITATGQRVTLRCSPRSGDLSVYWYQQSLDQGLQFLIQYYNGEERAKGNILERFSAQQFPDLHSELNLSSLELGDSALYFCASSVALFTDTQYFGPGTRLTVL.

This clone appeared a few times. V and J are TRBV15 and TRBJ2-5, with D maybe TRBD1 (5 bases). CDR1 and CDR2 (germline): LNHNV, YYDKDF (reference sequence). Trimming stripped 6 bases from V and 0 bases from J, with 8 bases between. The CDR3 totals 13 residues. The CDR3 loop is CATSPDNQETQYF. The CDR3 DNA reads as TGTGCCACCAGTCCGGACAACCAAGAGACCCAGTACTTC. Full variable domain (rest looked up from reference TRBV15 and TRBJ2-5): DAMVIQNPRYQVTQFGKPVTLSCSQTLNHNVMYWYQQKSSQAPKLLFHYYDKDFNNEADTPDNFQSRRPNTSFCFLDIRSPGLGDTAMYLCATSPDNQETQYFGPGTRLLVL.

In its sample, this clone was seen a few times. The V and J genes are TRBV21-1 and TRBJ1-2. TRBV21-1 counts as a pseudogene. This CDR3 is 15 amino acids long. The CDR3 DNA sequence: TGTGCCAGCAGCCCTGGCGGTCCTATTACCTATGGCTACACCTTC. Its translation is CASSPGGPITYGYTF.

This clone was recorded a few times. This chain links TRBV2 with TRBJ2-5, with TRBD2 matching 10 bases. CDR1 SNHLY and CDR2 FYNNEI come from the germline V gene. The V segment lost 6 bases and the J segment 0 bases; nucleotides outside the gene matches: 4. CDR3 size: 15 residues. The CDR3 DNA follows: TGTGCCAGCAGAGAACTAGCGGGGAACCAAGAGACCCAGTACTTC. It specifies CASRELAGNQETQYF.

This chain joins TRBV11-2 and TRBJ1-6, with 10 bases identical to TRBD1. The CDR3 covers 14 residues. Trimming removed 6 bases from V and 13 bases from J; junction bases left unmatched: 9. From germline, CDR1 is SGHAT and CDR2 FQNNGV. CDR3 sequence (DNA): TGTGCCAGCAGAAGACCGGGACAGGGGTCCCCCCTCCACTTT. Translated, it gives CASRRPGQGSPLHF.

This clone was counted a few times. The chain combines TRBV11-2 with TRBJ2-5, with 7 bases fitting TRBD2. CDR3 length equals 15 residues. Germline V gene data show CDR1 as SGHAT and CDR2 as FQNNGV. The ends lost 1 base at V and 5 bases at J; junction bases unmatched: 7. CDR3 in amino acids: CASSLGEGRAETQYF. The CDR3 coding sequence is TGTGCCAGCAGCTTAGGGGAGGGAAGGGCGGAGACCCAGTACTTC.

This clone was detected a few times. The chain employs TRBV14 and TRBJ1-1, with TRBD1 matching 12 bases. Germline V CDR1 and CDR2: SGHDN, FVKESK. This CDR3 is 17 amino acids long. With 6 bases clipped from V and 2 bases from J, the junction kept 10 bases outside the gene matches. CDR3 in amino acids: CASSPRGTGGRNTEAFF. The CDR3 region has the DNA TGTGCCAGCAGTCCCCGGGGGACAGGGGGCAGAAACACTGAAGCTTTCTTT.

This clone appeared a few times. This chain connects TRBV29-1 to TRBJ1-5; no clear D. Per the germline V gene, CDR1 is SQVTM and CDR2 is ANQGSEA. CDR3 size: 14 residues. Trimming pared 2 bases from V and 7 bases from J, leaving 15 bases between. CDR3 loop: CSVEFRQVLQPQHF. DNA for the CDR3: TGCAGCGTTGAATTCCGGCAGGTTCTACAGCCCCAGCATTTT.

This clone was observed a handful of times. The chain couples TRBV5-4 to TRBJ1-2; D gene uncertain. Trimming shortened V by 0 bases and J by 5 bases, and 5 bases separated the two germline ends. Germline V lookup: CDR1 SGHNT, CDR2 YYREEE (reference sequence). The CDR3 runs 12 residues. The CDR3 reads CASSLAGYGYTF. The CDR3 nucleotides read TGTGCCAGCAGCTTGGCGGGGTATGGCTACACCTTC.

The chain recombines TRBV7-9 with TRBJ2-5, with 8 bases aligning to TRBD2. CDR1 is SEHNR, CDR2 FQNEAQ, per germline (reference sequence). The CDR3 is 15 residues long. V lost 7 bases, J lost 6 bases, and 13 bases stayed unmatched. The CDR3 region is CASTDTGSGGQTQYF. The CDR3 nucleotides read TGTGCCAGCACAGACACCGGCTCGGGAGGGCAGACCCAGTACTTC.

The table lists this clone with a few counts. The CDR3: CASSYRTSDGYTF. Here the CDR3 DNA reads TGTGCCAGCAGTTACAGGACTTCCGATGGCTACACCTTC. The J gene is TRBJ1-2, the V gene TRBV6-5; D is undetermined. V dropped 2 bases and J dropped 6 bases, with 10 bases sitting between them. Germline V gene sequence: CDR1 MNHEY, CDR2 SVGAGI. The CDR3 totals 13 residues.

DNA for the CDR3: TGTGCCAGCAGTTACGGACAAGGGGAAGGAGAGACCCAGTACTTC. Its protein is CASSYGQGEGETQYF. The genes are TRBV6-6 and TRBJ2-5; possible D gene TRBD1, 5 bases. The V gene's germline CDR1 is MNHNY and CDR2 SVGAGI (reference sequence). V was trimmed by 2 bases and J by 4 bases, leaving 14 bases between them. The CDR3 has 15 residues.

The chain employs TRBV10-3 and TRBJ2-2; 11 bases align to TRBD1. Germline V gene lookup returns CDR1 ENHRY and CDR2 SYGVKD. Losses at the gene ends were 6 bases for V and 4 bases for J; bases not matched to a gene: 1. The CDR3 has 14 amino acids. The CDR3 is CAIRGTGGTGELFF. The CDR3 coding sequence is TGTGCCATCAGAGGGACAGGGGGCACCGGGGAGCTGTTTTTT.

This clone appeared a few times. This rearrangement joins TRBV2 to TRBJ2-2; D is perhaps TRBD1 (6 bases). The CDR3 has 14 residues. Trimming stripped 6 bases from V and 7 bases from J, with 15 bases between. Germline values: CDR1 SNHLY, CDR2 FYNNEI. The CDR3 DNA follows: TGTGCCAGCAGCCTACGGACAGATTACGGGGAGCTGTTTTTT. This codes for CASSLRTDYGELFF.